The present T cell receptor (beta chain) was sequenced within a study of OX40 agonist ivuxolimab in advanced cancers. The table came from immunoSEQ multiplex PCR; TCRdb's copy has only in-frame clones and leaves some out. This table holds approximately 70,000 clones, 80% to 85% found once. Patients had blood sampled at baseline and again on cycle 4 day 1 and cycle 7 day 1. This clonotype originated in an adult with an advanced solid tumor such as melanoma, head and neck, liver or kidney cancer. The material sequenced was CD4+ or CD8+ T cells sorted from blood, taken in a trial of the OX40 agonist ivuxolimab.

In DNA form, the CDR3 reads TGTGCCAGCAGCCTCGGGGCGGGACTCGTCTACGAGCAGTACTTC. This gives the protein CASSLGAGLVYEQYF. The rearrangement uses TRBV5-8 and TRBJ2-7; the D gene is possibly TRBD2 (6 bases). Germline V CDR1 and CDR2: SGHTS, YDEGEE. This CDR3 contains 15 residues. Trimming shortened V by 4 bases and J by 3 bases, and 17 bases separated the two germline ends.